Shown below are 16 T cell receptor beta chains from a single sample sequenced in a study of shared clonotypes between healthy human individuals. Sequenced by immunoSEQ multiplex PCR; TCRdb stores in-frame clones only, minus some. The profile shows 950,000 to 1,100,000 clones, under 80% of them singletons. Sequencing was performed on memory CD4+ T cells sorted from blood. Noted subset: CD45RA-negative fraction. Every receptor here comes from a man in his late teens or twenties in good health.

CDR3 DNA: TGTGCCAGCAGTTTTCGGGAGGCGGACATTCAGTACTTC. It yields the protein CASSFREADIQYF. The V and J genes are TRBV27 and TRBJ2-4; 7 bases are a match to TRBD2. Germline assignment: CDR1 MNHEY and CDR2 SMNVEV (reference sequence). Unmatched junction bases numbered 4, after V lost 3 bases and J lost 8 bases. This CDR3 has 13 residues.

The genes are TRBV6-6 and TRBJ2-1; D perhaps matches TRBD1 (6 bases). This CDR3 has 15 amino acids. CDR1 is MNHNY and CDR2 is SVGAGI in the germline V gene (reference sequence). The ends were cut back, 4 bases at V and 1 base at J, with 11 bases in the middle. CDR3 region: CASSSEGGSYNEQFF. CDR3 in DNA: TGTGCCAGCAGTTCGGAAGGGGGATCCTACAATGAGCAGTTCTTC.

The chain carries TRBV7-2 and TRBJ2-7, with D hard to call. The germline V and J ends were trimmed by 3 bases and 5 bases, with 14 bases remaining between them. The CDR3 has 14 amino acids. Germline values: CDR1 SGHTA, CDR2 FQGNSA. The CDR3 loop is CASSFRALGNEQYF. In DNA, the CDR3 is TGTGCCAGCAGCTTCCGGGCCCTAGGGAACGAGCAGTACTTC.

In this sample, this clone turned up once. The rearrangement joins TRBV27 to TRBJ2-1, with 12 bases that match TRBD2. Losses at the gene ends were 1 base for V and 2 bases for J; bases not matched to a gene: 3. Germline CDR1 is MNHEY and CDR2 is SMNVEV (reference sequence). The CDR3 runs to 17 residues. CDR3 sequence: CASSLLASGRAYNEQFF. CDR3 in DNA: TGTGCCAGCAGTTTATTGGCTAGCGGGAGGGCCTACAATGAGCAGTTCTTC.

CDR3 sequence (DNA): TGTGCCAGTAGTATTCGGGGGGAAGGTCAGCCCCAGCATTTT. Translating gives CASSIRGEGQPQHF. V gene TRBV19 combines with J gene TRBJ1-5; D possibly corresponds to TRBD1 (5 bases). The CDR3 length is 14 residues. V lost 3 bases and J lost 6, with 12 bases in between. The germline gives CDR1 LNHDA, CDR2 SQIVND (reference sequence).

For the CDR3, the DNA is TGTGCCAGCAGTTTGGGTCTGGGGGTCCCCTACAATGAGCAGTTCTTC. Translating it yields CASSLGLGVPYNEQFF. The J gene is TRBJ2-1, the V gene TRBV27; either TRBD1 or TRBD2 may fit D (5 bases each). Germline loops: CDR1 MNHEY, CDR2 SMNVEV (reference sequence). The CDR3 runs to 16 residues. V was shortened by 3 bases and J by 2 bases, with 14 bases between the two germline ends.

This chain connects TRBV18 to TRBJ2-1; D possibly corresponds to TRBD2 (6 bases). The CDR3 has 18 residues. V was trimmed by 0 bases and J by 0 bases, leaving 15 bases between them. From germline, CDR1 is KGHSH and CDR2 LQKENI. DNA of the CDR3: TGTGCCAGCTCACCACCGCTCGGGGCCGGGGGCTCCTACAATGAGCAGTTCTTC. The encoded protein is CASSPPLGAGGSYNEQFF.

In this sample, this clone turned up a few times. This chain's CDR3 is CASSNQGATNEKLFF. CDR3 nucleotides: TGTGCCAGTAGTAACCAGGGGGCAACTAATGAAAAACTGTTTTTT. This rearrangement joins TRBV19 to TRBJ1-4; 7 bases agree with TRBD1. J gave up 0 bases and V 4 bases, and 2 bases lay outside the gene matches. Looked up from germline, CDR1 is LNHDA and CDR2 is SQIVND (reference sequence). The CDR3 loop spans 15 amino acids.

In DNA form, the CDR3 reads TGTGCCAGCAGCTCCAAGGGACAGCCACCGAATGAGCAGTTCTTC. Translation: CASSSKGQPPNEQFF. This chain uses TRBV27 with TRBJ2-1; 7 bases map to TRBD1. The J segment lost 7 bases and the V segment lost 6 bases, leaving 12 bases of the junction unmatched. Germline V CDR1 and CDR2: MNHEY, SMNVEV (reference sequence). The CDR3 loop spans 15 amino acids.

The V and J genes are TRBV9 and TRBJ2-3; TRBD2 matches 9 bases. Germline loops: CDR1 SGDLS, CDR2 YYNGEE. This CDR3 has 16 amino acids. J lost 0 bases, V lost 0 bases, and 2 bases had no gene match. The CDR3 spells CASSVDLAGSTDTQYF. CDR3 nucleotides: TGTGCCAGCAGCGTAGACCTAGCGGGAAGCACAGATACGCAGTATTTT. Complete variable domain (other parts from reference TRBV9 and TRBJ2-3): DSGVTQTPKHLITATGQRVTLRCSPRSGDLSVYWYQQSLDQGLQFLIQYYNGEERAKGNILERFSAQQFPDLHSELNLSSLELGDSALYFCASSVDLAGSTDTQYFGPGTRLTVL.

The chain recombines TRBV2 with TRBJ1-2; D is uncertain. The V end was cut by 2 bases, the J end by 1 base, with 11 bases between. Germline V gene data show CDR1 as SNHLY and CDR2 as FYNNEI. This CDR3 is 15 amino acids long. The CDR3 DNA reads as TGTGCCAGCAGTGAACGGTCAGGTATTAACTATGGCTACACCTTC. It encodes CASSERSGINYGYTF.

This clone has only a few counts. This may arise from a read error, as a much more abundant clone is one base away. This chain joins TRBV9 and TRBJ2-5; unclear D gene. There are 11 residues in the CDR3. Germline V CDR1 and CDR2: SGDLS, YYNGEE. V was trimmed by 4 bases and J by 3 bases, leaving 4 bases between them. CDR3 DNA: TGTGCCAGCAGCCTAGAAGAGACCCAGTACTTC. Translation gives CASSLEETQYF.

The chain couples TRBV5-4 to TRBJ2-2, with TRBD2 as a possible D gene (5 bases). The V gene lost 0 bases and the J gene lost 0 bases, with 12 bases spanning the gap. The germline V gene has CDR1 SGHNT and CDR2 YYREEE (reference sequence). The CDR3 is made up of 17 amino acids. As DNA, the CDR3 is TGTGCCAGCAGCTTGGGGGTCCAGCGGTCGAACACCGGGGAGCTGTTTTTT. It yields the protein CASSLGVQRSNTGELFF.

A note on this clone: Since a much larger clone is just one base distant, this may be a read error. The same CDR3 can be traced to other DNA sequences in this sample. The V gene is TRBV6-1, the J gene TRBJ2-7; D not certain. V was clipped by 2 bases and J by 4 bases, with 0 bases between them. Germline-derived CDR1 and CDR2 are MNHNS and SASEGT. This CDR3 contains 10 residues. CDR3: CASSEYEQYF. In DNA, the CDR3 is TGTGCCAGCAGTGAATACGAGCAGTACTTC.

J is TRBJ2-7 and V is TRBV6-5, with 9 nucleotides matching TRBD1. CDR3 length: 13 residues. Germline V gives CDR1 MNHEY, CDR2 SVGAGI. J gave up 6 bases and V 5 bases, and 5 bases lay outside the gene matches. CDR3 bases: TGTGCCAGCAGTGGGACAGGGTCTGGCGAGCAGTACTTC. Its protein is CASSGTGSGEQYF.

The rearrangement joins TRBV6-1 to TRBJ2-1; D not certain. Germline V gene data show CDR1 as MNHNS and CDR2 as SASEGT. This CDR3 is 11 amino acids long. V lost 6 bases and J lost 5, with 5 bases in between. CDR3 protein: CASRRNNEQFF. CDR3 DNA sequence: TGTGCCAGCAGGAGAAACAATGAGCAGTTCTTC.